Listed below are T cell receptor beta chains from one sample, sequenced in a study of T cell changes during pregnancy in multiple sclerosis. Some clones are missing from TCRdb's copy, which holds only in-frame ones; the method was immunoSEQ multiplex PCR. The repertoire has around 66,000 clones, 91% of them found once; the top ten carry roughly 1.3%. Sequencing was performed on peripheral blood, taken after pregnancy. The source of these receptors is a female donor in good health, enrolled as a control in a pregnancy study. The CDR3 runs from the conserved cysteine through the conserved F or W. A D gene is named only where the DNA matches it firmly. Size values are once, few and many counts, or a class for expanded clones, and some rows have none.

D gene	V gene	J gene	CDR3 length	clone size	CDR3 DNA	CDR3 protein
NA	TRBV10-3	TRBJ1-1	13	NA	TGTGCCATCAGTGAGGTCGGGGGCACTGAAGCTTTCTTT	CAISEVGGTEAFF
NA	TRBV25-1	TRBJ2-3	15	NA	TGTGCCAGCAGTGAAGCGGGACTCCGCACAGATACGCAGTATTTT	CASSEAGLRTDTQYF
TRBD1	TRBV25-1	TRBJ1-6	15	NA	TGTGCCAGCAGTGTCTGGACAGGGAAGCCTTCACCCCTCCACTTT	CASSVWTGKPSPLHF
NA	TRBV19	TRBJ2-3	16	NA	TGTGCCAGTAGTACCCACATGGGGGCCCGCACAGATACGCAGTATTTT	CASSTHMGARTDTQYF
TRBD2	TRBV5-1	TRBJ2-2	17	NA	TGCGCCAGCGGAGGGTCCCTAAGCGGGGGGGCTGCCGGGGAGCTGTTTTTT	CASGGSLSGGAAGELFF
NA	TRBV30	TRBJ2-7	15	NA	TGTGCCTGGACCCCGGACCTCAGCGGCTCCTACGAGCAGTACTTC	CAWTPDLSGSYEQYF
TRBD1	TRBV5-5	TRBJ1-1	13	NA	TGTGCCAGCAGCATGACAGGGGTCACTGAAGCTTTCTTT	CASSMTGVTEAFF
TRBD1	TRBV5-4	TRBJ1-6	13	NA	TGTGCCAGCAGCTTGGGACAGGGTTCACCCCTCCACTTT	CASSLGQGSPLHF
TRBD2	TRBV19	TRBJ2-2	16	NA	TGTGCCAGTAGTATCAGAAGCGGGGTAGGATCCGGGGAGCTGTTTTTT	CASSIRSGVGSGELFF
TRBD1	TRBV18	TRBJ2-1	19	NA	TGTGCCAGCTCACCACCCTTCGGACAGGCTACAAGCTCCTACAATGAGCAGTTCTTC	CASSPPFGQATSSYNEQFF
NA	TRBV29-1	TRBJ2-7	12	NA	TGCAGCGTTGGGGGGGACGGTGGAGAGCAGTACTTC	CSVGGDGGEQYF
TRBD1	TRBV11-3	TRBJ1-1	13	NA	TGTGCCAGCAGCGACAGGGGGCAAACTGAAGCTTTCTTT	CASSDRGQTEAFF
TRBD1	TRBV6-5	TRBJ1-5	14	few	TGTGCCAGCAGTCGGGACAGGGGGAATCAGCCCCAGCATTTT	CASSRDRGNQPQHF
NA	TRBV7-2	TRBJ2-3	16	NA	TGTGCCAGCAGCTTAGCGGGCGGGGCGGGGCCCGATACGCAGTATTTT	CASSLAGGAGPDTQYF